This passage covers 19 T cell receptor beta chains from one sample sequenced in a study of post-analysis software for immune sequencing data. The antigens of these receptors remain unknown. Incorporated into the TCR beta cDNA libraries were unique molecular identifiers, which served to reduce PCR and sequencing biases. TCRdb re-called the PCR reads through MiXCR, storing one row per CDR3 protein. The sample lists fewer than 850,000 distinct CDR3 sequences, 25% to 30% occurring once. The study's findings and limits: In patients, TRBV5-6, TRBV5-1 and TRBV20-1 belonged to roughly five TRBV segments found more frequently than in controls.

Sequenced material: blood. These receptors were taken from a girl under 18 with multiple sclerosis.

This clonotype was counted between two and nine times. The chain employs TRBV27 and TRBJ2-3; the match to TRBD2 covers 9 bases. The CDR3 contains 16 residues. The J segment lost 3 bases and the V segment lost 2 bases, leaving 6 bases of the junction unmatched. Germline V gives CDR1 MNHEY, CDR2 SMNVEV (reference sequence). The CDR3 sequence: CASSLGVGLATDTQYF. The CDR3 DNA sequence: TGTGCCAGCAGTTTAGGGGTGGGACTAGCAACAGATACGCAGTATTTT.

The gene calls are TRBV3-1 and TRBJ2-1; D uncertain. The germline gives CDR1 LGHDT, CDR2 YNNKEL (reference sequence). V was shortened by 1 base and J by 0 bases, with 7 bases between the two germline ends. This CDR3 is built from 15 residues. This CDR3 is CASSQAGYSYNEQFF. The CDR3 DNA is TGTGCCAGCAGCCAAGCCGGGTACTCCTACAATGAGCAGTTCTTC.

In DNA form, the CDR3 reads TGTGCCAGCAGCCCCAGAGGGATGGGGCCGGCCAAAAACATTCAGTACTTC. The encoded protein is CASSPRGMGPAKNIQYF. The chain combines TRBV3-1 with TRBJ2-4, with D possibly called TRBD1 or TRBD2 (5 bases each). The CDR3 consists of 17 residues. Germline CDR1 is LGHDT and CDR2 is YNNKEL (reference sequence). The germline V and J ends were trimmed by 4 bases and 1 base, with 17 bases remaining between them.

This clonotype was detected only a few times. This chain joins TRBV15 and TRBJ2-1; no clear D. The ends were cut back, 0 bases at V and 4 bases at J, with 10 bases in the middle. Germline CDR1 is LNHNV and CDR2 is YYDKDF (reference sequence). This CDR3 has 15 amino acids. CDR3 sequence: CATSRDKGIYNEQFF. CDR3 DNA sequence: TGTGCCACCAGCAGAGATAAGGGAATTTACAATGAGCAGTTCTTC.

The CDR3: CASSSSAGFYGYTF. CDR3 sequence (DNA): TGTGCCAGCAGTTCCTCCGCGGGGTTCTATGGCTACACCTTC. The chain recombines TRBV6-2 or TRBV6-3 with TRBJ1-2; no clear D gene. Between the trimmed V and J ends, which lost 4 bases and 4 bases, there was a span of 13 bases. The CDR3 contains 14 residues. Germline CDR1 is MNHEY and CDR2 is SVGEGT.

CDR3: CAITLGGANTGELFF. The CDR3 DNA reads TGTGCCATCACCCTCGGGGGGGCTAACACCGGGGAGCTGTTTTTT. The V and J genes are TRBV10-3 and TRBJ2-2; 8 bases map to TRBD2. The germline V gene encodes CDR1 ENHRY and CDR2 SYGVKD. Unmatched junction bases numbered 6, after V lost 7 bases and J lost 2 bases. This CDR3 is built from 15 residues.

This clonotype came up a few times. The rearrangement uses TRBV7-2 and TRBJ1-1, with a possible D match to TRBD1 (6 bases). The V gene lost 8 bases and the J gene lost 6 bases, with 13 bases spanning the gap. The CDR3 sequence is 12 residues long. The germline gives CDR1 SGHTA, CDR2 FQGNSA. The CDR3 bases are TGTGCCAGCGGCAGGGGAATCTCTGAAGCTTTCTTT. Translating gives CASGRGISEAFF.

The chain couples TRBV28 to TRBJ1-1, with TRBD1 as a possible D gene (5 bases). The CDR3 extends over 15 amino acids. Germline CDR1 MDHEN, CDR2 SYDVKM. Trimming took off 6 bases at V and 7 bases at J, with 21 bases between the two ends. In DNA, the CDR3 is TGTGCCAGCAGCCCATTACCTGGGGGGACGGTTGAAGCTTTCTTT. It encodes CASSPLPGGTVEAFF.

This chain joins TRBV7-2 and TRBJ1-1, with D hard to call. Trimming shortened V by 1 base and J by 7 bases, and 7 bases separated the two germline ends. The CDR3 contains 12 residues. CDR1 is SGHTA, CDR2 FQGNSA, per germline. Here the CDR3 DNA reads TGTGCCAGCAGCTTAGGTCAGATTGAAGCTTTCTTT. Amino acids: CASSLGQIEAFF. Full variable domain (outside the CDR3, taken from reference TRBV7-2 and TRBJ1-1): GAGVSQSPSNKVTEKGKDVELRCDPISGHTALYWYRQSLGQGLEFLIYFQGNSAPDKSGLPSDRFSAERTGGSVSTLTIQRTQQEDSAVYLCASSLGQIEAFFGQGTRLTVV.

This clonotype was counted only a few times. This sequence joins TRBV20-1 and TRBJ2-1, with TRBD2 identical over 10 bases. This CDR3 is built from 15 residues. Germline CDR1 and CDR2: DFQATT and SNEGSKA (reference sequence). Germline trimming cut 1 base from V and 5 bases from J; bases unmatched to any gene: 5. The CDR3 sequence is CSARGGLASHNEQFF. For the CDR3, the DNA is TGCAGTGCTAGAGGGGGACTAGCGAGTCACAATGAGCAGTTCTTC.

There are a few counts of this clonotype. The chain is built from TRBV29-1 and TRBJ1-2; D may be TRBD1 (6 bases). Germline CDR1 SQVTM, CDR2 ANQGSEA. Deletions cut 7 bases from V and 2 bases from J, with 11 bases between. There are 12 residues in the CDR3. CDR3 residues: CSAWTENYGYTF. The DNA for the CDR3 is TGCAGCGCTTGGACAGAAAACTATGGCTACACCTTC.

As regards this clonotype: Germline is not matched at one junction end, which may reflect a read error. The CDR3 here is CAGSLTVTGEQFF. CDR3 bases: TGTGCCGGCAGCTTGACTGTGACAGGCGAGCAGTTCTTC. This chain joins TRBV7-2 and TRBJ2-1; D perhaps matches TRBD1 (6 bases). The CDR3 is made up of 13 amino acids. Germline V gene lookup returns CDR1 SGHTA and CDR2 FQGNSA.

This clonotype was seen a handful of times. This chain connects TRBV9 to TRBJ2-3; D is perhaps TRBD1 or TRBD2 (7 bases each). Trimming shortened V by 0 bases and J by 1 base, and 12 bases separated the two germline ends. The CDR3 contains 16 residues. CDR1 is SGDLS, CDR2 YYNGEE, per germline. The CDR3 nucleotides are TGTGCCAGCAGCGTAGGAGCGGGGACAGGCACAGATACGCAGTATTTT. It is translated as CASSVGAGTGTDTQYF.

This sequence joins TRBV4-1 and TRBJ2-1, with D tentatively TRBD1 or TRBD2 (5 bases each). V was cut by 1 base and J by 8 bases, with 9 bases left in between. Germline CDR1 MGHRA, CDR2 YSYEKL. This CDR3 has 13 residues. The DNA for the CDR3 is TGCGCCAGCAGCCAAGCCCAGGGAGATGAGCAGTTCTTC. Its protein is CASSQAQGDEQFF.

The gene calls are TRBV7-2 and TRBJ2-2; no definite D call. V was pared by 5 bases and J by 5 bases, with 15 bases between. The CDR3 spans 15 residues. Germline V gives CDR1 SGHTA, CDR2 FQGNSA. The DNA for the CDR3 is TGTGCCAGCAGCCTCCTGTGGGTGCAGACCGGGGAGCTGTTTTTT. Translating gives CASSLLWVQTGELFF.

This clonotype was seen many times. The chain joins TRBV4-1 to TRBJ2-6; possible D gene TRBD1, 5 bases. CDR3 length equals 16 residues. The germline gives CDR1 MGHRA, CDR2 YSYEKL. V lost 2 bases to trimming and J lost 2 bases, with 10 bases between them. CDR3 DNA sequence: TGCGCCAGCAGCCAATCAGAAGGGGCTGGGGCCAACGTCCTGACTTTC. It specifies CASSQSEGAGANVLTF.

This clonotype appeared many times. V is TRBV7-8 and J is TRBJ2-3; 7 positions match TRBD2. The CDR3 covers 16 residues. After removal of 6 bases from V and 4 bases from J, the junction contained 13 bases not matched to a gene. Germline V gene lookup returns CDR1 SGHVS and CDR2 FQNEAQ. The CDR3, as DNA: TGTGCCAGCAGTTCGGCGGGAGACGGCGGCCCAGATACGCAGTATTTT. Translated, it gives CASSSAGDGGPDTQYF.

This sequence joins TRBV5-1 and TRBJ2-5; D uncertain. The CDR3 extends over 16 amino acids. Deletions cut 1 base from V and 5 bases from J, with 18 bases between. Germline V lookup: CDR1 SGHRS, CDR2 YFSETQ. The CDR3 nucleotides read TGCGCCAGCAGCTTGTCGGCTCCCCCCGTGTCGGAGACCCAGTACTTC. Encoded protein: CASSLSAPPVSETQYF.

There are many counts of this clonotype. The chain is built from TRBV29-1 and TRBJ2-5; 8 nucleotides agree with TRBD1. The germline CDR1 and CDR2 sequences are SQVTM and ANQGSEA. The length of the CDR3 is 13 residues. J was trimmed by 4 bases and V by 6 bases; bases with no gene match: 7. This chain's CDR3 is CSVYIGTGETQYF. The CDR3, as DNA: TGCAGCGTCTATATTGGGACAGGAGAGACCCAGTACTTC.